The following is a T cell receptor beta chain sequence with its context. Its antigen remains unknown. With random hexamers, reverse transcription was performed on about 0.45 to 1 ug of RNA. Amplification of TCR beta CDR3 by immunoSEQ multiplex PCR spanned 54 Vbeta and 13 Jbeta. TCRdb used MiXCR to reprocess the immunoSEQ multiplex PCR reads, holding one entry per CDR3 protein. The table includes some 200,000 distinct CDR3 sequences, 95% detected once. This sample was taken from a study of CD8 T cells in Susac syndrome. The wider study: Intravenous immunoglobulin alone or corticosteroids were being given to patients with Susac syndrome at blood draw, unless they were therapy-naive. The study, taken as a whole, reports: In TEMRA cells and active patients, CD8+ clonal expansion in Susac reached its peak.

The V end lost 4 bases, the J end lost 8 bases, and 15 bases lay between the germline ends. The CDR3 covers 13 residues. Germline loops: CDR1 GTSNPN, CDR2 SVGIG (reference sequence). Negative isolation yielded CD4+ and CD8+ T cells, and FACS enriched TEMRA cells. The receptor was isolated from a human donor with Susac syndrome. The rearrangement joins TRBV30 to TRBJ2-1, with D maybe TRBD2 (6 bases). The source material was CD8+ T cells from PBMCs. The CDR3 nucleotides are TGTGCCTGGACCTCCGGGACTCCGGATGAGCAGTTCTTC. It translates to CAWTSGTPDEQFF.